The clone carrying this T cell receptor beta chain was counted at least ten times. The antigen is undetermined. The data stem from a study of Graves' ophthalmopathy and Graves' hyperthyroidism. Broader study findings: From stable hyperthyroidism, ophthalmopathy was separated by a 13-signature model with 87.88% sensitivity and about 81% specificity.

Amplification targeted the TCR beta CDR3 regions, with RNA transcripts as the source material. HTBI primers were used in a first-round RT-PCR, which preceded a second-round multiplex PCR. A single record per CDR3 protein comes from TCRdb applying MiXCR to the multiplex PCR reads. Counted here are just over 600,000 distinct CDR3 sequences, roughly 20% occurring once; the ten biggest clones make up roughly 7.4%. This clonotype originated in a woman aged 18-30 years with stable Graves' hyperthyroidism. Some clones in this sample may be carry-over from other donors' samples. The source material was peripheral blood.

CDR3 coding DNA: TGTGCCAGCAGCCTCTCGGGGGGCTATGGCTACACCTTC. It yields the protein CASSLSGGYGYTF. The chain uses TRBV27 and TRBJ1-2, with D possibly matching TRBD1 (5 bases). The CDR3 sequence is 13 residues long. The V gene lost 6 bases and the J gene lost 4 bases, with 12 bases spanning the gap. Looked up from germline, CDR1 is MNHEY and CDR2 is SMNVEV (reference sequence).